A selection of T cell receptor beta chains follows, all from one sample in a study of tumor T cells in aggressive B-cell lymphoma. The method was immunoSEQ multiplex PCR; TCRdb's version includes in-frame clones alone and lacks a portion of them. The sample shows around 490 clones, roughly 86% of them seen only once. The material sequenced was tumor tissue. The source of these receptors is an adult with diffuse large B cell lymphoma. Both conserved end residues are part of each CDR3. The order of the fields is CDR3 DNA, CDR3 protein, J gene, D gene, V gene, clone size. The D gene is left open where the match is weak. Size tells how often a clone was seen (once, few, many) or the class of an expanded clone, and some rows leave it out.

TGTGCCAGCAGCTTAGGACAGATGAACACTGAAGCTTTCTTT | CASSLGQMNTEAFF | TRBJ1-1 | . | TRBV7-9 | .
TGTGCCATCGGGGGGACTCCAGACGAGCAGTACTTC | CAIGGTPDEQYF | TRBJ2-7 | . | TRBV10-3 | .
TGTGCTAGCAGCTTTAGCCCCCTAAGAGGAGAGACCCAGTACTTC | CASSFSPLRGETQYF | TRBJ2-5 | . | TRBV7-7 | .
TGTGCCACCAGCAGCTACCTAGGGAGAGGTACTAATGAAAAACTGTTTTTT | CATSSYLGRGTNEKLFF | TRBJ1-4 | . | TRBV15 | .
TGTGCCAGCAGCGTAGATGGGGAGGGCACCTACGAGCAGTACTTC | CASSVDGEGTYEQYF | TRBJ2-7 | TRBD2 | TRBV9 | .
TGTGCCATCAGTGACTCAACTAGCGGGACAACCTACGAGCAGTACTTC | CAISDSTSGTTYEQYF | TRBJ2-7 | TRBD2 | TRBV10-3 | .
TGTGCCAGCAGCCAAGGGTGGAGGGGCCCCTACGAGCAGTACTTC | CASSQGWRGPYEQYF | TRBJ2-7 | . | TRBV14 | .
TGTGCCAGCAGCTTAGATCCCCCAGACGAGCAGTACTTC | CASSLDPPDEQYF | TRBJ2-7 | . | TRBV11-2 | .
TGTGCCAGCAGCTTATCGCAGGGGGCGGGAGAAAAACTGTTTTTT | CASSLSQGAGEKLFF | TRBJ1-4 | TRBD1 | TRBV7-8 | once
TGTGCCAGCAGACCCCCAGGGGGCTGGGAGACCCAGTACTTC | CASRPPGGWETQYF | TRBJ2-5 | TRBD1 | TRBV28 | .